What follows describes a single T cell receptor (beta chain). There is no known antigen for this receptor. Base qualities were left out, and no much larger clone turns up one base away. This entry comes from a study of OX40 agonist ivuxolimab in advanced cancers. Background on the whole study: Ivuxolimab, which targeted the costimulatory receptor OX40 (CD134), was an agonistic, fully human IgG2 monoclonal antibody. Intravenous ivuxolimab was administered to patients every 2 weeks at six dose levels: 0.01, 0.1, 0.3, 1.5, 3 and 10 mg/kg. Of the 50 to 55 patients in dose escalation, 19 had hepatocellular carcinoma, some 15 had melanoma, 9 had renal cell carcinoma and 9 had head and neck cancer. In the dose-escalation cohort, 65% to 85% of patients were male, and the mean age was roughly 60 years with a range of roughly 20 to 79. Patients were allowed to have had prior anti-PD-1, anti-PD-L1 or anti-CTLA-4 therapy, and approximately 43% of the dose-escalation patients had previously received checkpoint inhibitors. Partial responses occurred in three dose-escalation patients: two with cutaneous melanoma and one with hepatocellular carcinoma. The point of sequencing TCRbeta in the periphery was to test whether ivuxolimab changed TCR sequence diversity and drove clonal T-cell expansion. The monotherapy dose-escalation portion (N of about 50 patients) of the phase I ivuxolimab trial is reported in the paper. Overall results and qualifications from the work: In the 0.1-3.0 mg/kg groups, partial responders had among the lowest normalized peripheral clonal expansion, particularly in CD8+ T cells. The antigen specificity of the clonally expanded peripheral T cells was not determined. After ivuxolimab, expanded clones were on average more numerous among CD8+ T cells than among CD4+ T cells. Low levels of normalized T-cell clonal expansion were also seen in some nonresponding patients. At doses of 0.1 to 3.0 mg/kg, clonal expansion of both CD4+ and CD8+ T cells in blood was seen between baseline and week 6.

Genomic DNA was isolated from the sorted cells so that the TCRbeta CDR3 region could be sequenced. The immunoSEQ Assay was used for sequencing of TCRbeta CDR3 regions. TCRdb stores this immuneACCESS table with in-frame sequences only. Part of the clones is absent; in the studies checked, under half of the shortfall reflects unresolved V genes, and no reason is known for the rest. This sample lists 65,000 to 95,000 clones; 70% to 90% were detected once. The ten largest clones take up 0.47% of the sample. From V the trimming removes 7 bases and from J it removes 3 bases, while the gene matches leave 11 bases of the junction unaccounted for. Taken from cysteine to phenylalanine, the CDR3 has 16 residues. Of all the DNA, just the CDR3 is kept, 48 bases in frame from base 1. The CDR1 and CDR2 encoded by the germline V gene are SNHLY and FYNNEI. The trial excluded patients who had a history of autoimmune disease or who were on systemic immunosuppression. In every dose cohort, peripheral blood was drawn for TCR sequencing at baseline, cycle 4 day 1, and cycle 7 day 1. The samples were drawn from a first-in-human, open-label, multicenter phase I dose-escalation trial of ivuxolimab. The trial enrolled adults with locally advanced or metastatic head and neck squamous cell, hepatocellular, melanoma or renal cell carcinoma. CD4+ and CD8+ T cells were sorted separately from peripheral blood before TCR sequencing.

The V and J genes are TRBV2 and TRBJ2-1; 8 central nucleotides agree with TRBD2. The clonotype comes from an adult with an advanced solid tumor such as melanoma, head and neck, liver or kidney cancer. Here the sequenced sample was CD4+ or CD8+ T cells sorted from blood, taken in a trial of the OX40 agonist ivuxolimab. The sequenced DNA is TGTGCCAGCACCTCCGGGACTAGGGTTATCTACAATGAGCAGTTCTTC. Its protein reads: CASTSGTRVIYNEQFF.